This T cell receptor beta chain comes out of a study of cytomegalovirus exposure and HLA in healthy donors. 60 Vbeta and 13 Jbeta primers were used in PCR. The table came from immunoSEQ multiplex PCR; TCRdb's copy has only in-frame clones and leaves some out. The data show 100,000 to 150,000 clones, with roughly 78% seen just once and around 8.9% held by the top ten. This CDR3 contains 16 residues. Germline CDR1 reads SGHRS; CDR2 reads YFSETQ. V shed 3 bases, J shed 2 bases, and the junction held 8 bases outside the gene matches. The specimen was PBMCs. This clonotype was obtained from a man aged 25 to 40 in good health and CMV-seropositive. V usage is TRBV5-1 and J usage is TRBJ2-3, with 8 bases identical to TRBD1. For the CDR3, the DNA is TGCGCCAGCAGCTGGTCCGGGACAGGACCCACAGATACGCAGTATTTT. It specifies CASSWSGTGPTDTQYF.